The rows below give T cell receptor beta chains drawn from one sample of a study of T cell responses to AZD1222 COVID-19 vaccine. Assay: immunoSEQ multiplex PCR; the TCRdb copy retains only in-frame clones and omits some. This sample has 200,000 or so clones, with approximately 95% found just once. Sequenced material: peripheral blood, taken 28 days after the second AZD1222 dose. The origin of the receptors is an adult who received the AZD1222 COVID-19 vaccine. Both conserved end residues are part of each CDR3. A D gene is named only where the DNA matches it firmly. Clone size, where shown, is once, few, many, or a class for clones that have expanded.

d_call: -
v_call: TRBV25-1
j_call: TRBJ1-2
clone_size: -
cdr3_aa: CASSESESHTGYTF
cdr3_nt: TGTGCCAGCAGTGAATCTGAATCCCATACTGGCTACACCTTC

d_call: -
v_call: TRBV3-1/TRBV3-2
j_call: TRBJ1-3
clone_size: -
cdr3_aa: CASSSLGNTIYF
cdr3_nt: TGTGCCAGCAGCTCCCTTGGAAACACCATATATTTT

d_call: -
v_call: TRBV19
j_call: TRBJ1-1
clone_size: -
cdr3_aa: CASSAWSRENTEAFF
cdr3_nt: TGTGCCAGTAGTGCCTGGAGCCGTGAGAACACTGAAGCTTTCTTT

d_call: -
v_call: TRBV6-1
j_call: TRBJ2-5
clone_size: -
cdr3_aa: CASSEDRATGTQYF
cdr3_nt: TGTGCCAGCAGTGAAGACAGGGCCACCGGGACCCAGTACTTC

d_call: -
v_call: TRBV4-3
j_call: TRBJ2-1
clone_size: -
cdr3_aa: CASSQAPSAYNEQFF
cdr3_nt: TGCGCCAGCAGCCAAGCCCCTAGCGCCTACAATGAGCAGTTCTTC

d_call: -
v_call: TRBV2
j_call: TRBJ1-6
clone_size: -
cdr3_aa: CARATTRRSSYNSPLHF
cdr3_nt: TGTGCCAGAGCGACGACGCGTAGGAGCTCCTATAATTCACCCCTCCACTTT

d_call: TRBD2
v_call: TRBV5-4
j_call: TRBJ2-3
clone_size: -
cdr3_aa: CASSFGAGGGDTQYF
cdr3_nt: TGTGCCAGCAGCTTTGGAGCGGGGGGTGGTGATACGCAGTATTTT

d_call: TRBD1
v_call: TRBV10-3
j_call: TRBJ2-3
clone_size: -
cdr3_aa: CATTGTGGADTQYF
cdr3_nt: TGTGCCACAACCGGGACAGGGGGCGCAGATACGCAGTATTTT

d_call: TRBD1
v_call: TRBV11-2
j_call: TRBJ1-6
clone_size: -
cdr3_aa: CASSLGGTGSPLHF
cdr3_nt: TGTGCCAGCAGCTTAGGAGGGACAGGGTCACCCCTCCACTTT

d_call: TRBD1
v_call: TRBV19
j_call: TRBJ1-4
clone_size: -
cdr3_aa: CASGNRGFEKLFF
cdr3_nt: TGTGCCAGTGGGAACAGGGGGTTCGAAAAACTGTTTTTT

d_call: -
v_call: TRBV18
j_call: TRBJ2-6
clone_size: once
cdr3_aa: CASSPKWRPGANVLTF
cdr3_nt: TGTGCCAGCTCACCAAAATGGAGGCCTGGGGCCAACGTCCTGACTTTC

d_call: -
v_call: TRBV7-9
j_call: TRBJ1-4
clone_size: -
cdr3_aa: CASSSTLNEKLFF
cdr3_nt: TGTGCCAGCAGCAGTACCCTTAATGAAAAACTGTTTTTT

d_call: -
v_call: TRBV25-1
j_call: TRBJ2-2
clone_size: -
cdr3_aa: CASAPTGTGELFF
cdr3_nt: TGTGCCAGCGCCCCTACAGGGACCGGGGAGCTGTTTTTT

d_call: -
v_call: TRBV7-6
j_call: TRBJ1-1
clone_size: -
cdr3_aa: CASSFTLGETEAFF
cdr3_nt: TGTGCCAGCAGCTTTACATTGGGGGAGACTGAAGCTTTCTTT

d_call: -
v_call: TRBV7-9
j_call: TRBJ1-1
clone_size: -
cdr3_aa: CASSLVAASFTEAFF
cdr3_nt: TGTGCCAGCAGCTTAGTGGCGGCTTCTTTCACTGAAGCTTTCTTT

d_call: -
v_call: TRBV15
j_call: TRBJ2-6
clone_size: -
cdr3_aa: CATSSRGAGANVLTF
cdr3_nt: TGTGCCACCAGCAGCAGGGGAGCTGGGGCCAACGTCCTGACTTTC

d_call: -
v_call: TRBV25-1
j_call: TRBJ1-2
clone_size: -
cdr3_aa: CASSGDGASYGYTF
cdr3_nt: TGTGCCAGCAGTGGGGACGGGGCGTCCTATGGCTACACCTTC

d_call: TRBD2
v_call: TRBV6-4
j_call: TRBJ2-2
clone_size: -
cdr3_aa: CASSDRGLTNGGELFF
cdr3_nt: TGTGCCAGCAGTGACAGGGGACTAACTAACGGCGGGGAGCTGTTTTTT

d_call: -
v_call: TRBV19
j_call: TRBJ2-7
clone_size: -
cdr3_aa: CASSIGRQVGSYEQYF
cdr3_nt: TGTGCCAGTAGTATCGGCCGACAGGTAGGCTCCTACGAGCAGTACTTC

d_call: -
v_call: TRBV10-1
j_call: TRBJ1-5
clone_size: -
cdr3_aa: CASSEQGAPPLCSNQPQHF
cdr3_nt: TGCGCCAGCAGTGAACAGGGAGCCCCCCCACTGTGTAGCAATCAGCCCCAGCATTTT

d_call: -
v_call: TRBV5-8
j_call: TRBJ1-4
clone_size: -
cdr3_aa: CASSGQGYTNEKLFF
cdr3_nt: TGTGCCAGCAGCGGTCAGGGTTACACTAATGAAAAACTGTTTTTT

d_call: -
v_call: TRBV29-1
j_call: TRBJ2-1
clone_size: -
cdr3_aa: CSVRQVDEQFF
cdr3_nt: TGCAGCGTCAGGCAGGTGGATGAGCAGTTCTTC

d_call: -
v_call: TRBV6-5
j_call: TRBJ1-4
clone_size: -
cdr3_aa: CASKRGWDNEKLFF
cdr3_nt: TGTGCCAGCAAAAGGGGGTGGGACAATGAAAAACTGTTTTTT

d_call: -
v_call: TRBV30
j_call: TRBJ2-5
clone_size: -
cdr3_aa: CAWSDGEGGETQYF
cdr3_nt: TGTGCCTGGAGTGACGGGGAGGGGGGAGAGACCCAGTACTTC

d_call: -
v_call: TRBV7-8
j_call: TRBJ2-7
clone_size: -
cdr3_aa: CASSSGTEGEQYF
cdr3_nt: TGTGCCAGCAGCTCCGGGACTGAGGGCGAGCAGTACTTC

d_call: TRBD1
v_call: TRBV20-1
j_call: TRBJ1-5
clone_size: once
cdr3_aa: CSASLWTGKGQPQHF
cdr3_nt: TGCAGTGCTAGTCTATGGACAGGGAAAGGGCAGCCCCAGCATTTT

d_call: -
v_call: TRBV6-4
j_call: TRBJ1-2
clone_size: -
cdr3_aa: CASSDVPGPNLYGYTF
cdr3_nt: TGTGCCAGCAGTGACGTGCCGGGACCTAATCTATATGGCTACACCTTC

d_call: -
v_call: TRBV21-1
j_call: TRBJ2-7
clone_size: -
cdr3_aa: CASSKVWLALSYEQYF
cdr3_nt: TGTGCCAGCAGCAAGGTTTGGCTAGCCCTTTCCTACGAGCAGTACTTC

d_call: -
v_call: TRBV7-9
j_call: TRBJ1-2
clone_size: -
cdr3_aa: CASNSDSNYGYTF
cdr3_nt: TGTGCCAGCAATTCGGACAGCAACTATGGCTACACCTTC

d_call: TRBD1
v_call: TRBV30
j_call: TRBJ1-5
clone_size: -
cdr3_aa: CAWSVADRGFNQPQHF
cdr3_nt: TGTGCCTGGAGTGTAGCGGACAGGGGGTTCAATCAGCCCCAGCATTTT

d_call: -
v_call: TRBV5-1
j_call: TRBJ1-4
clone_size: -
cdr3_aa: CASSLSPTTNEKLFF
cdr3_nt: TGCGCCAGCAGCTTGAGTCCGACAACTAATGAAAAACTGTTTTTT

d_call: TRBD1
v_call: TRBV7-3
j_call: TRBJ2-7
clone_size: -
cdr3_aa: CASSLGTGGSYEQYF
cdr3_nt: TGTGCCAGCAGCTTAGGGACAGGGGGCAGTTACGAGCAGTACTTC

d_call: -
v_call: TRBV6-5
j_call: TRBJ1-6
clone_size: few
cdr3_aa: CASTLIGGDNSPLHF
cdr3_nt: TGTGCCAGCACTCTTATCGGGGGAGATAATTCACCCCTCCACTTT

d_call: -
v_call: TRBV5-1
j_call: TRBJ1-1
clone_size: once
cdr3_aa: CASSLRQANTEAFF
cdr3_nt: TGCGCCAGCAGCTTGAGGCAGGCGAACACTGAAGCTTTCTTT

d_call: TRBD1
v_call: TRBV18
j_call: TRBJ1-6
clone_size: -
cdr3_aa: CASSPGQGNSPLHF
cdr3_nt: TGTGCCAGCTCACCCGGACAGGGAAACTCACCCCTCCACTTT

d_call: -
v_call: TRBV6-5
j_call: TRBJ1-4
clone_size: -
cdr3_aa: CASRPGGAGEKLFF
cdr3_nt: TGTGCCAGCAGGCCCGGGGGGGCTGGAGAAAAACTGTTTTTT

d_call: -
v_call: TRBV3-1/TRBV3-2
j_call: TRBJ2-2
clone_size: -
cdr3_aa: CASSQGPADGGELFF
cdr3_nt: TGTGCCAGCAGCCAAGGGCCCGCAGATGGCGGGGAGCTGTTTTTT

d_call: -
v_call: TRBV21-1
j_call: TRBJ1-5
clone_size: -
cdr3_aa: CASSIPATGGNQPQHF
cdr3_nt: TGTGCCAGCAGCATCCCAGCGACAGGGGGCAATCAGCCCCAGCATTTT

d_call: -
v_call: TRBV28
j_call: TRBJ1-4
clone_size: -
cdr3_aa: CASSPGVTKGNEKLFF
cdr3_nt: TGTGCCAGCAGTCCCGGGGTCACTAAGGGAAATGAAAAACTGTTTTTT

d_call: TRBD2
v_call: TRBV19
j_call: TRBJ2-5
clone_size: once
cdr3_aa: CASSLAGVETQYF
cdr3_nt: TGTGCCAGTAGCCTAGCGGGGGTGGAGACCCAGTACTTC

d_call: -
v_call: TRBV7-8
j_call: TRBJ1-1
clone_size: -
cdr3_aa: CASQLGVLAEAFF
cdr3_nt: TGTGCCAGCCAACTAGGGGTACTTGCTGAAGCTTTCTTT